The clone carrying this T cell receptor beta chain occurred many times. Unique molecular identifiers were included in an RNA-based 3' RACE TCR library. In TCRdb, the 3' RACE reads were re-called with MiXCR into one record per CDR3 protein. The table lists roughly 46,000 distinct CDR3 sequences, roughly 4.5% of them singletons. The data are from a study of HIV-infected children after antiretroviral therapy interruption. Study context: Recorded EBV and CMV exposure existed for most children.

Treatment defined: PENTA 11 planned treatment interruption arm or continuous ART arm. Naive CD4+ CD45RA+ CD45RO- T cells were FACS-sorted from thawed PBMCs. This CDR3 region has 13 residues. V lost 3 bases to trimming and J lost 8 bases, with 16 bases between them. The germline V gene encodes CDR1 DFQATT and CDR2 SNEGSKA (reference sequence). Sequencing used CD45RA+ CD4+ T cells from PBMCs, pooled from several time points, obtained from a donor given antiretroviral therapy, either interrupted or continuous. Subset denoted: naive CD4+ CD45RA+ CD45RO- T cells. This clonotype was sampled from a pool of human donors with HIV. The V and J genes are TRBV20-1 and TRBJ1-2, with D maybe TRBD1 (5 bases). Here the CDR3 DNA reads TGCAGTGCTAGCCCAACAGGTTGGGGAGGCTACACCTTC. It encodes CSASPTGWGGYTF.